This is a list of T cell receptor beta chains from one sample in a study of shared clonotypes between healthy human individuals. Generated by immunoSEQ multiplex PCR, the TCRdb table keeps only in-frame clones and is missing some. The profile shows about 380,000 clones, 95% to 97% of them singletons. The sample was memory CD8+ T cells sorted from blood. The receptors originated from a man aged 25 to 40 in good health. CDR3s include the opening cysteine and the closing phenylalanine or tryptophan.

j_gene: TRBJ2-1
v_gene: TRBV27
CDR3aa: CASSWARNNEQFF

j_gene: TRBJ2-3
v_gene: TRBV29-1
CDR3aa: CSVTTGSVADTQYF

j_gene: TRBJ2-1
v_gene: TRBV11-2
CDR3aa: CASSLAPPYNEQFF

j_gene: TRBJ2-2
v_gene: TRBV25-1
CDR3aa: CASTMTSGNTGELFF

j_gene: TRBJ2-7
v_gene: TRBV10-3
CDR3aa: CAISPDRGHPYEQYF

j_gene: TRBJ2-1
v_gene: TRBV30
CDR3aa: CAWSVWDPLLFF

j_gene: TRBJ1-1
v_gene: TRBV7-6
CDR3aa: CASSSRPNTEAFF

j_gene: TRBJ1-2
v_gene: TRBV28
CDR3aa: CASSLYRTGYGYTF

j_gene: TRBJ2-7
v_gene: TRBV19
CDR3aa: CASSQGYAPSYEQYF

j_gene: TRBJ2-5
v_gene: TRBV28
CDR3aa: CASSLVREGLQETQYF

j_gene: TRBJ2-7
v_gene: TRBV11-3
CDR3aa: CASSSGTGVDEQYF

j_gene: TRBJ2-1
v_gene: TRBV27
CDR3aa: CASGQWGYNEQFF

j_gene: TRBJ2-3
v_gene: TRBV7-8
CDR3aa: CASSFPSSRGSPSTDTQYF

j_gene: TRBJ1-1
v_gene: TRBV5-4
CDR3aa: CASRKSTGQRDTEAFF

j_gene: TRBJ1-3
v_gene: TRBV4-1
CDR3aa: CASSQEPVTGNTIYF

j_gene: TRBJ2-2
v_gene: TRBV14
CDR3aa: CASSQRTVANTGELFF

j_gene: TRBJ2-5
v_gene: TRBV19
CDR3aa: CASRSAQETQYF

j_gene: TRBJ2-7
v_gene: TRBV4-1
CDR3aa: CASSLNRGQGEQYF

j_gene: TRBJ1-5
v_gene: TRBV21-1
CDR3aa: CASSKEGCGCNQPQHF

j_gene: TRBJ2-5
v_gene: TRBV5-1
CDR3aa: CASSYQGSYQETQYF

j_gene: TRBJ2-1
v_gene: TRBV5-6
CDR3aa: CASSHAGTSGLSSYNEQFF

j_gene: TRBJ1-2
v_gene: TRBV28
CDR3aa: CASSLQGLNYGYTF

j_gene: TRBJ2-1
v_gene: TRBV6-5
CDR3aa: CASKVGGRGEQFF

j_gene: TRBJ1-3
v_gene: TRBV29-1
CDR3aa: CSVRDSGNTIYF

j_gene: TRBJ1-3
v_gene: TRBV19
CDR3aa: CASSPLDRGRTGNTIYF

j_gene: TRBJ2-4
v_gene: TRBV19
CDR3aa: CASRFGGDKNIQYF

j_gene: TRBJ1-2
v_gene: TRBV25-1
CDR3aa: CASSSPGTVYGYTF

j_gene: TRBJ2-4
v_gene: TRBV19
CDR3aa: CASSIPQNIQYF

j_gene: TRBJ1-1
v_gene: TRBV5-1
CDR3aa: CASSLRTGINTEAFF

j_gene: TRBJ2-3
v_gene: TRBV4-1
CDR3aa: CASSLLAGESHTQYF

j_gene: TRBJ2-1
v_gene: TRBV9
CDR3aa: CASSVAYEYNEQFF

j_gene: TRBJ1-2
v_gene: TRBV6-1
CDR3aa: CASSERGPYGYTF

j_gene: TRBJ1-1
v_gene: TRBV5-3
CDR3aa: CARSPGGAGYTEAFF

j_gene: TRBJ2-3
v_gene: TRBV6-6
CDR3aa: CASSYSTMSTDTQYF

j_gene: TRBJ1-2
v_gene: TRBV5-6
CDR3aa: CASSLAVRGYLNFYGYTF

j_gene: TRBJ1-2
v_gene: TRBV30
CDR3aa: CAWSSGGANYGYTF

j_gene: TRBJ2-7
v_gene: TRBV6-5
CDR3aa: CASSYRRTSGGYEQYF

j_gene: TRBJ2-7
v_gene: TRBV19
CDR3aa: CASSAGTEVYEQYF

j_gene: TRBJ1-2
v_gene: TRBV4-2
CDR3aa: CASSQAPPSVGYTF

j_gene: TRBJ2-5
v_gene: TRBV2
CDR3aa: CASRFGRDKETQYF